The sequence of this TCR beta chain was determined in a study of blood T cell repertoires in COVID-19 (dated by TCRdb to about 2020). Regarding the research as a whole: Collaborator samples came from the United States, Italy and Spain and covered acute and convalescent phases of COVID-19. The material from the prospective study consisted of cDNA or gDNA derived from T cells, B-cell-depleted T cells, or PBMCs. The dataset comprised deeply sampled blood TCRbeta repertoires from subjects exposed to, actively infected with, or recovered from COVID-19. A freely available public database, intended as a resource for researchers studying the immune response to SARS-CoV-2, is where the repertoires were released. Samples came from the ongoing ImmuneRACE study (first 160 participants) plus 1,254 subjects from 6 global collaborators. Nearly every sample came with metadata listing a de-identified subject ID, COVID-19 status, age in years and sex. Where HLA class I and class II types were available, the types were taken from metadata supplied by the sample provider, not from assay-based typing.

TCRbeta CDR3 regions were amplified from genomic DNA by means of the immunoSEQ Assay, a bias-controlled multiplex PCR. Per the source publication's procedure: Nucleated cell counts per sample were estimated from amplification of reference gene primers within the assay. Sequence reads were collapsed and filtered to measure the absolute abundance of every unique TCRbeta CDR3 rearrangement. For each sample, productive Simpson clonality was calculated as the square root of Simpson's diversity index over productive rearrangements. TCRdb stores this immuneACCESS table with in-frame sequences only. Part of the clones is absent; in the studies checked, under half of the shortfall reflects unresolved V genes, and no reason is known for the rest. V, J and clone size reflect that table, while D and trimming were determined from the DNA. The sample table holds approximately 140,000 clones, of which around 90% were seen once. About 1.6% of the sample is in the top ten clones.

Remarks on this clone: Its recognized antigen is unknown. Base qualities were left out, and no much larger clone turns up one base away.

The collaborating institutions used their own protocols to collect whole blood in K2EDTA tubes. For TCRbeta analysis, collaborators shipped samples as frozen whole blood, isolated PBMCs, or DNA extracted from either of those sample types. Broad study findings and their caveats: The amount of clinical and demographic metadata varied by source and participant and was provided uncurated.

Based on the germline V gene, the CDR1 and CDR2 sequences are SNHLY and FYNNEI. The germline ends are 15 bases apart after V is trimmed by 4 bases and J by 5 bases. The CDR3 spans 14 residues, from the cysteine through the phenylalanine. Of all the DNA, just the CDR3 is kept, 42 bases in frame from base 1. The sequencing sample was made of peripheral blood. This sequence originates from a woman aged 60-75 years with acute or convalescent COVID-19. The sequence links TRBV2 to TRBJ2-7; matching of 7 bases hints at TRBD2 as the D gene. The CDR3 in this case is CASSVRGAYDEQYF. The DNA sequence follows: TGTGCCAGCAGTGTACGGGGGGCCTACGACGAGCAGTACTTC.